This T cell receptor beta chain comes out of a study of T-cell reconstitution after alpha-beta-depleted transplantation in children. Germline V CDR1 and CDR2: SGDLS, YYNGEE. V lost 4 bases and J 1 base, leaving 18 bases between the germline ends. CDR3 length equals 17 residues. This clonotype was recorded many times. Unique molecular identifiers were used in preparing the TCRbeta library. One entry per CDR3 protein results from TCRdb running MiXCR on the PCR reads. The table has some 340,000 distinct CDR3 sequences, 10% seen once. V usage is TRBV9 and J usage is TRBJ2-1; possibly TRBD2 for D (5 bases). Specimen: PBMCs from the stem cell graft donor, collected from the stem cell graft. The TCR sequence derives from a human donor who donated a stem cell graft to a child with acute lymphoblastic leukemia. The DNA of the CDR3 is TGTGCCAGCAGCCCGTGGATGGCTAGCCAGTCCTACAATGAGCAGTTCTTC. Protein product: CASSPWMASQSYNEQFF.